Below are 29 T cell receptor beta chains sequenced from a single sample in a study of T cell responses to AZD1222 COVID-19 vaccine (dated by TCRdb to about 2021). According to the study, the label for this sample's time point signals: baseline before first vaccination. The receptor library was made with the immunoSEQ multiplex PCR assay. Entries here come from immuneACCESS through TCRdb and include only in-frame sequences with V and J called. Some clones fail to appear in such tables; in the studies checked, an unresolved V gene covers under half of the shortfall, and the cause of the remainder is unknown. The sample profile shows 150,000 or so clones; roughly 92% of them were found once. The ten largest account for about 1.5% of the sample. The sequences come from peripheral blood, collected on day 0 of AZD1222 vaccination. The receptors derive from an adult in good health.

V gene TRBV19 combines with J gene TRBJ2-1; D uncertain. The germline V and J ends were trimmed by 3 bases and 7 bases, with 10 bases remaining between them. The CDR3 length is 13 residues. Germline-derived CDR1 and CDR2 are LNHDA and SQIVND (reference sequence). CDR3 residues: CASSILPGNEQFF. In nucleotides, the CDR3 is TGTGCCAGTAGTATTCTCCCCGGAAATGAGCAGTTCTTC.

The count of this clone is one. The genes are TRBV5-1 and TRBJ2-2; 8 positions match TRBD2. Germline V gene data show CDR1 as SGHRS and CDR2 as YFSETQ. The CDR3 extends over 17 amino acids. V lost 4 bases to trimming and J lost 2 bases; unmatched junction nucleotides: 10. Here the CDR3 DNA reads TGCGCCAGCAGCAAAACTAGCGGCTCGCCCAACACCGGGGAGCTGTTTTTT. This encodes CASSKTSGSPNTGELFF.

CDR3 nucleotides: TGTGCCAGTAGTCCACAAGGGCCGGGCAATCAGCCCCAGCATTTT. Protein: CASSPQGPGNQPQHF. The chain couples TRBV19 to TRBJ1-5; D remains ambiguous. V gave up 5 bases and J gave up 2 bases, with 13 bases separating them. CDR3 length equals 15 residues. Germline lookup yields CDR1 LNHDA and CDR2 SQIVND (reference sequence).

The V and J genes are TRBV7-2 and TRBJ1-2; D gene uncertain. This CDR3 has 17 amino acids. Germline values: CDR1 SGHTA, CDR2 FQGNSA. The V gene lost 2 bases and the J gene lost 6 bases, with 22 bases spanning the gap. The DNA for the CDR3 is TGTGCCAGCAGCTTATTTAATTCGGCAGGCCTCGGAGATGGCTACACCTTC. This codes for CASSLFNSAGLGDGYTF.

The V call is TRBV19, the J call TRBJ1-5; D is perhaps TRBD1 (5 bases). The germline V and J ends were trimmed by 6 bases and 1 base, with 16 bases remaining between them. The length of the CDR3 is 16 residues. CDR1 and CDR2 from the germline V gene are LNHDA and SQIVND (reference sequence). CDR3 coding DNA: TGTGCCAGTAGCCTCCGGGGGGAAGGGAGCAATCAGCCCCAGCATTTT. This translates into CASSLRGEGSNQPQHF. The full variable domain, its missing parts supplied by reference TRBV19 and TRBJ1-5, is DGGITQSPKYLFRKEGQNVTLSCEQNLNHDAMYWYRQDPGQGLRLIYYSQIVNDFQKGDIAEGYSVSREKKESFPLTVTSAQKNPTAFYLCASSLRGEGSNQPQHFGDGTRLSIL.

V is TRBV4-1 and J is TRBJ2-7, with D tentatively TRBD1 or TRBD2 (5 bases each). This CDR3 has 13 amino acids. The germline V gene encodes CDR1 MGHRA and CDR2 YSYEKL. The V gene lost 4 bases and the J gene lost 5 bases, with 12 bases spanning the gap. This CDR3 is CASSLGTPDEQYF. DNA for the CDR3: TGCGCCAGCAGCCTTGGGACCCCCGACGAGCAGTACTTC.

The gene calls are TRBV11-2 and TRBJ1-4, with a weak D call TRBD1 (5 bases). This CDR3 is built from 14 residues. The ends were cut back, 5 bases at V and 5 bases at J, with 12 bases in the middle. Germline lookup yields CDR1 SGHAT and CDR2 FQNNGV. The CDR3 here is CASSRRQLNEKLFF. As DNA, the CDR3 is TGTGCCAGCAGCCGTCGACAGCTCAATGAAAAACTGTTTTTT.

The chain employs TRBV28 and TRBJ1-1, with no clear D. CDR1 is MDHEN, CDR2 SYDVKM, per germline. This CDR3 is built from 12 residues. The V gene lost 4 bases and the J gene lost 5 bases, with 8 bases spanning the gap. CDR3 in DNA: TGTGCCAGCAGTTCACGGCCAACTGAAGCTTTCTTT. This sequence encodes CASSSRPTEAFF. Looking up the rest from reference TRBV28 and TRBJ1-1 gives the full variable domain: DVKVTQSSRYLVKRTGEKVFLECVQDMDHENMFWYRQDPGLGLRLIYFSYDVKMKEKGDIPEGYSVSREKKERFSLILESASTNQTSMYLCASSSRPTEAFFGQGTRLTVV.

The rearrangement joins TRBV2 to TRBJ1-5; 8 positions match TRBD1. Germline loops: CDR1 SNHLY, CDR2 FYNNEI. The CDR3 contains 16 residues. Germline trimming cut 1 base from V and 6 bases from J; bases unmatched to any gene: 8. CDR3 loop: CASSEVWTGRGQPQHF. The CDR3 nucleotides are TGTGCCAGCAGTGAAGTTTGGACAGGGAGGGGTCAGCCCCAGCATTTT.

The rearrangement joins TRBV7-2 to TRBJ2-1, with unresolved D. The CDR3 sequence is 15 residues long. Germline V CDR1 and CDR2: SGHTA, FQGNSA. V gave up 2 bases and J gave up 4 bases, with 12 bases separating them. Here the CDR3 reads CASSLSALFYNEQFF. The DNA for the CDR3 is TGTGCCAGCAGCTTATCGGCGCTCTTTTACAATGAGCAGTTCTTC.

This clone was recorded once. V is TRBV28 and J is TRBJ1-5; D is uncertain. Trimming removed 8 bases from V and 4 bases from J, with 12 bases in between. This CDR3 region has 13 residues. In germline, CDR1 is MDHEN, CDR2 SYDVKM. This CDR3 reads CASCGTQNQPQHF. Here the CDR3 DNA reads TGTGCCAGCTGTGGAACCCAGAATCAGCCCCAGCATTTT.

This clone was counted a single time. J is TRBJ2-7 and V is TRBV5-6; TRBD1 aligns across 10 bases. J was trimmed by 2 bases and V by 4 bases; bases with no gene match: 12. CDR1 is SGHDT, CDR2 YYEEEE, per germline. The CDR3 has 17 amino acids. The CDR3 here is CASSSGTGDVYPYEQYF. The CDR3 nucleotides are TGTGCCAGCAGCAGTGGGACAGGGGACGTTTATCCCTACGAGCAGTACTTC. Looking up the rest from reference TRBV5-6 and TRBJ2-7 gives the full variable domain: DAGVTQSPTHLIKTRGQQVTLRCSPKSGHDTVSWYQQALGQGPQFIFQYYEEEERQRGNFPDRFSGHQFPNYSSELNVNALLLGDSALYLCASSSGTGDVYPYEQYFGPGTRLTVT.

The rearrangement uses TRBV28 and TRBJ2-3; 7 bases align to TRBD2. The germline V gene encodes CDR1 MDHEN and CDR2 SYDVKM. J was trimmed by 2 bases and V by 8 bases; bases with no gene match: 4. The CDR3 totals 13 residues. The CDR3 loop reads CASAGAPTDTQYF. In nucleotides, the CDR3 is TGTGCCAGCGCGGGAGCCCCCACAGATACGCAGTATTTT.

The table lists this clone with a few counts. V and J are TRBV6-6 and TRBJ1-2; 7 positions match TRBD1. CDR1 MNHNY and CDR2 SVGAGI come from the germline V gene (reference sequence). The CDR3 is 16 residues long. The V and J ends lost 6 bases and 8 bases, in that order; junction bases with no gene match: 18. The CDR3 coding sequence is TGTGCCAGCAGACGACCTTTACTAGGGGGCGACGAGGGCTACACCTTC. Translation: CASRRPLLGGDEGYTF.

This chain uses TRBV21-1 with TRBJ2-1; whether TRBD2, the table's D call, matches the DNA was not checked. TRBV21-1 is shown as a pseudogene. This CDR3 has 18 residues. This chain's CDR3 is CASSKILAGGPLNNEQFF. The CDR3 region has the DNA TGTGCCAGCAGCAAAATTCTGGCGGGAGGGCCTCTGAACAATGAGCAGTTCTTC.

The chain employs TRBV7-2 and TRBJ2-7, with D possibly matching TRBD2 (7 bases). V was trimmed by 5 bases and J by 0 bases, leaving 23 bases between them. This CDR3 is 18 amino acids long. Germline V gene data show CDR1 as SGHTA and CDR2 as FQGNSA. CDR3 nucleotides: TGTGCCAGCAGCCCAGGGCGTGAGGGGGGGAGAATCTCCTACGAGCAGTACTTC. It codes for CASSPGREGGRISYEQYF.

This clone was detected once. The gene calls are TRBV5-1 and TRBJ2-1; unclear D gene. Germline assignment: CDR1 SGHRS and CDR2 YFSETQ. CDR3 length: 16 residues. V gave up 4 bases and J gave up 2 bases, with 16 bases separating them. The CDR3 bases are TGCGCCAGCAGCCCCGCCCCCAGCCCGACCTACAATGAGCAGTTCTTC. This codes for CASSPAPSPTYNEQFF.

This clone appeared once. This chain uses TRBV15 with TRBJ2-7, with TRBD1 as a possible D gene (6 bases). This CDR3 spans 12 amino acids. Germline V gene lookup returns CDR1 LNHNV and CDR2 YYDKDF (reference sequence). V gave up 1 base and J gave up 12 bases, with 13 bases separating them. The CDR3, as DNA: TGTGCCACCAGCAGAGTGGCAGGGGATCCGTACTTC. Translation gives CATSRVAGDPYF.

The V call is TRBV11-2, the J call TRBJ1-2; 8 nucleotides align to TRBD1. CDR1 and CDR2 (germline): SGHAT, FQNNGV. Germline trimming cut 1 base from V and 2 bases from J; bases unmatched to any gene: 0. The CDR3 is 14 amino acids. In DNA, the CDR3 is TGTGCCAGCAGCTTAGGGACAGGGAACTATGGCTACACCTTC. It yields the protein CASSLGTGNYGYTF.

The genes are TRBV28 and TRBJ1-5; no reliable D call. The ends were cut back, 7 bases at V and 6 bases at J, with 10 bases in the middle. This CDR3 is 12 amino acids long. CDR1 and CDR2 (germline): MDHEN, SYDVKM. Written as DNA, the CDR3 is TGTGCCAGCATTACACAATCTCAGCCCCAGCATTTT. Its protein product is CASITQSQPQHF.

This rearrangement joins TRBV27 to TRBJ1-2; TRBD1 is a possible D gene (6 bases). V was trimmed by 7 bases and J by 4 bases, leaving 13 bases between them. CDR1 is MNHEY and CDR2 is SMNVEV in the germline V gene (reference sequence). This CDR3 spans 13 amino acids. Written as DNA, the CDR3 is TGTGCCAGCACGACCACAGGGACCTATGGCTACACCTTC. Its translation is CASTTTGTYGYTF.

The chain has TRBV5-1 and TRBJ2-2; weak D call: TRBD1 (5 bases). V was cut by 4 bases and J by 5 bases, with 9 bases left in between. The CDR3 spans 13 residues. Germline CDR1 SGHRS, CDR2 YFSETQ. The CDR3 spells CASSDRETGELFF. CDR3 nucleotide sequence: TGCGCCAGCAGCGACAGAGAGACCGGGGAGCTGTTTTTT.

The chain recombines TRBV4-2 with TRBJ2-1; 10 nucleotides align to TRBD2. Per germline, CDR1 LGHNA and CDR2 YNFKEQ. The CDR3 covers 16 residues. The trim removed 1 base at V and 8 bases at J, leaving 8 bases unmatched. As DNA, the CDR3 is TGTGCCAGCAGCCAAGTATTAGCGGGGGGTAGTTATGAGCAGTTCTTC. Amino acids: CASSQVLAGGSYEQFF.

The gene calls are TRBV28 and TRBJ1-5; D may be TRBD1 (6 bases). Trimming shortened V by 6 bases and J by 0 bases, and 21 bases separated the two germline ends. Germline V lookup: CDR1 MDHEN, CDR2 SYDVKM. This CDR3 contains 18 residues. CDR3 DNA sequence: TGTGCCAGCAGCCTAGCCGGGACATCTCTATATAGCAATCAGCCCCAGCATTTT. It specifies CASSLAGTSLYSNQPQHF. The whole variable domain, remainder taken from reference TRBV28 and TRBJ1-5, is DVKVTQSSRYLVKRTGEKVFLECVQDMDHENMFWYRQDPGLGLRLIYFSYDVKMKEKGDIPEGYSVSREKKERFSLILESASTNQTSMYLCASSLAGTSLYSNQPQHFGDGTRLSIL.

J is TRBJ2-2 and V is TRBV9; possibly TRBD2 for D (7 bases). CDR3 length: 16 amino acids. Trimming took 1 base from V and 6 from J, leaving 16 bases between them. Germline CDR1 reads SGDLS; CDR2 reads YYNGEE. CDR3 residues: CASSVRGGVDAGELFF. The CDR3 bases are TGTGCCAGCAGCGTAAGAGGGGGGGTCGACGCCGGGGAGCTGTTTTTT.

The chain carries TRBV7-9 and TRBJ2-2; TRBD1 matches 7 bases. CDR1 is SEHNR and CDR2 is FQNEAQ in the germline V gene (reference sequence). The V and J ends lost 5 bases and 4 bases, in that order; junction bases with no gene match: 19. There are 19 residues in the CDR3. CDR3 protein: CASSTNYRDSKSTTGELFF. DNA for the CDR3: TGTGCCAGCAGCACCAATTACCGGGACAGTAAGTCCACCACCGGGGAGCTGTTTTTT.

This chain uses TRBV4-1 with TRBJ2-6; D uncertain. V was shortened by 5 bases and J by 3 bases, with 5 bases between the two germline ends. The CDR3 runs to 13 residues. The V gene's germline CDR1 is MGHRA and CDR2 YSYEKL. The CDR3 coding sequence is TGCGCCAGCAGCGGCTTTGGGGCCAACGTCCTGACTTTC. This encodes CASSGFGANVLTF.

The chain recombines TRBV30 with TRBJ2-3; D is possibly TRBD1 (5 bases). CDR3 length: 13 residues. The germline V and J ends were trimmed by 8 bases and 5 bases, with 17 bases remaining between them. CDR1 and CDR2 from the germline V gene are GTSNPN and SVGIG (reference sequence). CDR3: CAGDRDQGDTQYF. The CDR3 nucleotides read TGTGCCGGAGACAGAGACCAGGGAGATACGCAGTATTTT.

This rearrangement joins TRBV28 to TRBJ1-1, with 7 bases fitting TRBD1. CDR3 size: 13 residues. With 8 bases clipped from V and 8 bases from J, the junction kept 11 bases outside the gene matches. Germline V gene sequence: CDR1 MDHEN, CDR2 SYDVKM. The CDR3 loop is CASATSRGREAFF. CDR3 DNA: TGTGCCAGCGCAACTTCAAGGGGGCGCGAAGCTTTCTTT.